The rows below give T cell receptor beta chains drawn from one sample of a study of neoadjuvant anti-PD-1 for oral cavity cancer. Clones were sequenced by immunoSEQ multiplex PCR, and TCRdb holds only the in-frame ones, with some missing. The sample lists 60,000 to 75,000 clones, 83% seen once, with around 3.2% in the top ten. The sequencing used PBMCs, collected before nivolumab (anti-PD-1) treatment. Receptors were obtained from a person aged 40 to 85 with oral cavity squamous cell carcinoma. Both conserved end residues are part of each CDR3. The D gene is left open where the match is weak. Part of the rows lack a size; the others show once, few, many or a class for expanded clones.

TRBV30	few	TRBD1	TRBJ1-5	TGTGCCTGGAGTGGGACAGGTGGCAATCAGCCCCAGCATTTT	CAWSGTGGNQPQHF
TRBV2	-	-	TRBJ2-7	TGTGCCAGCAGTGAAACAGGGCCGCTTTACGAGCAGTACTTC	CASSETGPLYEQYF
TRBV9	-	-	TRBJ1-5	TGTGCCAGCAGCCCCCGGGGTACTCAGCCCCAGCATTTT	CASSPRGTQPQHF
TRBV29-1	-	TRBD1	TRBJ1-1	TGCAGCGGAAAGACAGGGATGGACACTGAAGCTTTCTTT	CSGKTGMDTEAFF
TRBV30	-	-	TRBJ1-5	TGTGCCTGGAGCGAACTTCATCAGCCCCAGCATTTT	CAWSELHQPQHF
TRBV19	-	-	TRBJ2-2	TGTGCCAGTAGTATAGGCTCAGGTACAAACACCGGGGAGCTGTTTTTT	CASSIGSGTNTGELFF
TRBV10-1	-	TRBD2	TRBJ2-7	TGCGCCAGCAGTGAATCCAGCGGGAGGGCCTACGAGCAGTACTTC	CASSESSGRAYEQYF
TRBV9	-	TRBD1	TRBJ1-5	TGTGCCAGCAGCCCCGGGGGACAGGTGGGTCAGCCCCAGCATTTT	CASSPGGQVGQPQHF
TRBV7-2	-	-	TRBJ2-1	TGTGCCAGCAGCTTAGTCTTCGGATCCTACAATGAGCAGTTCTTC	CASSLVFGSYNEQFF
TRBV5-5	-	-	TRBJ1-5	TGTGCCAGCAGCTTGGCAGTAGCGGGAACAAGCAATCAGCCCCAGCATTTT	CASSLAVAGTSNQPQHF
TRBV5-4	once	-	TRBJ2-1	TGTGCCACCGCCCCGGGGAATACCTACAATGAGCAGTTCTTC	CATAPGNTYNEQFF
TRBV4-1	-	-	TRBJ1-2	TGCGCCAGCAGCCAAGATCAAGGGGCGTCCCAGTATGGCTACACCTTC	CASSQDQGASQYGYTF
TRBV6-1	-	-	TRBJ1-5	TGTGCCAGCAGAGAGGGGGGGCGGAGTCAGCCCCAGCATTTT	CASREGGRSQPQHF
TRBV28	-	-	TRBJ2-7	TGTGCCAGCTCTACGAACTACGAGCAGTACTTC	CASSTNYEQYF
TRBV19	-	-	TRBJ1-1	TGTGCCAGTAACCGGGGCTGGAACACTGAAGCTTTCTTT	CASNRGWNTEAFF
TRBV7-9	-	-	TRBJ1-2	TGTGCCAGCAGCCTGCTGGGGGTCTATGGCTACACCTTC	CASSLLGVYGYTF
TRBV28	-	TRBD1	TRBJ1-2	TGTGCCAGCAGTTTCCAGGACAGGGGTGTTTATGGCTACACCTTC	CASSFQDRGVYGYTF
TRBV28	-	-	TRBJ1-4	TGTGCCAGTGCCACCAGGGGCAATGAAAAACTGTTTTTT	CASATRGNEKLFF
TRBV5-1	-	-	TRBJ2-5	TGCGCCAGCAGCTTGGATATAGTCCAAGAGACCCAGTACTTC	CASSLDIVQETQYF
TRBV5-4	-	-	TRBJ1-6	TGTGCCAGCAGCTTGGAATTCCGCATGGGCGCATCCAATTCACCCCTCCACTTT	CASSLEFRMGASNSPLHF
TRBV5-4	few	TRBD1	TRBJ2-6	TGTGCCAGCAGCTCCGGACAGGTCTCTGGGGCCAACGTCCTGACTTTC	CASSSGQVSGANVLTF
TRBV5-5	once	-	TRBJ1-5	TGTGCCAGCAGCTCGGGGGGTGGGGATCAGCCCCAGCATTTT	CASSSGGGDQPQHF
TRBV7-2	-	-	TRBJ2-5	TGTGCCAGCAGCTTAGTCCCAGCGGGTTACCAAGAGACCCAGTACTTC	CASSLVPAGYQETQYF
TRBV19	-	-	TRBJ1-5	TGTGCCAGCATTGGTAGGCAGGGGTCAAATCAGCCCCAGCATTTT	CASIGRQGSNQPQHF
TRBV6-1	-	-	TRBJ1-3	TGTGCCAGCAGTGAACAGATAAGCTCTGGAAACACCATATATTTT	CASSEQISSGNTIYF
TRBV9	-	TRBD1	TRBJ2-2	TGTGCCAGCAGCCTGACAGGGGGCACCGGGGAGCTGTTTTTT	CASSLTGGTGELFF
TRBV5-5	-	-	TRBJ1-5	TGTGCCAGCAGCTTAGTCGGCAATCAGCCCCAGCATTTT	CASSLVGNQPQHF